These 21 T cell receptor beta chains originate from one sample sequenced in a study of regulatory T cells in long-lasting Graves disease. The authors built TCR beta libraries using iRepertoire HTBI primers and Arm-PCR of CDR3 regions. TCRdb processed the multiplex PCR reads anew with MiXCR; each CDR3 protein has one entry. The sample lists about 470,000 distinct CDR3 sequences, roughly 21% occurring once. Described time point: persistent/refractory GD, antithyroid drugs over 5 years with positive TRAb. The authors made the TCR library using RNA they extracted from PBMCs. Sequenced here: peripheral blood mononuclear cells (PBMCs), sampled when the disease was refractory, from a patient treated with antithyroid drugs. Receptors originate from a female donor with Graves disease.

The chain combines TRBV24-1 with TRBJ2-5; weak D call: TRBD2 (6 bases). This CDR3 has 17 residues. CDR1 is KGHDR and CDR2 is SFDVKD in the germline V gene. The V end was cut by 5 bases, the J end by 2 bases, with 20 bases between. DNA for the CDR3: TGTGCCACCAGTGCCACGGCCGATGGAGGAGGGCAAGAGACCCAGTACTTC. It encodes CATSATADGGGQETQYF.

This clonotype was seen ten or more times. The genes are TRBV7-9 and TRBJ2-7; D call uncertain. CDR1 is SEHNR and CDR2 is FQNEAQ in the germline V gene (reference sequence). Trimming shortened V by 6 bases and J by 0 bases, and 9 bases separated the two germline ends. This CDR3 has 13 residues. In DNA form, the CDR3 reads TGTGCCAGCAGTTTGGTACTCTCCTACGAGCAGTACTTC. Protein: CASSLVLSYEQYF.

Ten or more counts support this clonotype. J is TRBJ1-1 and V is TRBV5-1; D ambiguous. Germline V CDR1 and CDR2: SGHRS, YFSETQ. The CDR3 consists of 15 residues. Trimming left V 4 bases short and J 1 base short, with 14 bases between. CDR3 coding DNA: TGCGCCAGCAGCCCCGGACCGAACAGGAACACTGAAGCTTTCTTT. This gives the protein CASSPGPNRNTEAFF.

With respect to this clonotype: Since a much larger clone is just one base distant, this may be a read error. The genes are TRBV28 and TRBJ1-1; D possibly corresponds to TRBD1 (6 bases). Per germline, CDR1 MDHEN and CDR2 SYDVKM. This CDR3 spans 14 amino acids. The CDR3 DNA follows: TGTGCCAGCAACAGAGGACAGTTCAACACTAAAGCTTTCTTT. Translating gives CASNRGQFNTKAFF. Based on the CDR3 plus reference TRBV28 and TRBJ1-1, the full variable domain is DVKVTQSSRYLVKRTGEKVFLECVQDMDHENMFWYRQDPGLGLRLIYFSYDVKMKEKGDIPEGYSVSREKKERFSLILESASTNQTSMYLCASNRGQFNTKAFFGQGTRLTVV.

Details on this clonotype: A much larger clone differs by one base, so this may be a read error. V usage is TRBV28 and J usage is TRBJ2-5; D perhaps matches TRBD2 (7 bases). This CDR3 is 14 amino acids long. Germline CDR1 is MDHEN and CDR2 is SYDVKM. Trimming removed 8 bases from V and 9 bases from J, with 22 bases in between. CDR3 residues: CASEGGGNGEAQYF. The CDR3 region has the DNA TGTGCCAGCGAAGGGGGGGGGAACGGGGAGGCCCAGTACTTC. Full variable domain (remainder filled in from reference TRBV28 and TRBJ2-5): DVKVTQSSRYLVKRTGEKVFLECVQDMDHENMFWYRQDPGLGLRLIYFSYDVKMKEKGDIPEGYSVSREKKERFSLILESASTNQTSMYLCASEGGGNGEAQYFGPGTRLLVL.

The chain carries TRBV6-1 and TRBJ2-2; TRBD2 agrees at 11 bases. The CDR3 is 16 residues long. V lost 5 bases and J lost 2; bases outside the gene matches: 4. CDR1 is MNHNS and CDR2 is SASEGT in the germline V gene. The DNA of the CDR3 is TGTGCCAGCAGTCGTAGCGGGGGGGCCAACACCGGGGAGCTGTTTTTT. This sequence encodes CASSRSGGANTGELFF.

This clonotype has a count of ten or more. Being one base from a much bigger clone, this may be a read error. The chain recombines TRBV24-1 with TRBJ2-5; D call uncertain. The CDR3 extends over 13 amino acids. Germline-derived CDR1 and CDR2 are KGHDR and SFDVKD. V lost 2 bases to trimming and J lost 3 bases, with 6 bases between them. The CDR3 DNA reads as TGTGCCACCAGTGATTCGTACAAAGAGACCCAGTACTTC. The encoded protein is CATSDSYKETQYF.

This clonotype was detected a few times. This chain links TRBV4-2 with TRBJ1-1; D might be TRBD1 (5 bases). In germline, CDR1 is LGHNA, CDR2 YNFKEQ. The CDR3 loop spans 15 amino acids. The V end was cut by 3 bases, the J end by 0 bases, with 11 bases between. CDR3 sequence reads: CASSHQGRMNTEAFF. CDR3 DNA sequence: TGTGCCAGCAGCCACCAGGGACGGATGAACACTGAAGCTTTCTTT.

This rearrangement joins TRBV25-1 to TRBJ1-6; tentative D call: TRBD1 (6 bases). Germline loops: CDR1 MGHDK, CDR2 SYGVNS. The CDR3 length is 16 residues. Trimming pared 2 bases from V and 10 bases from J, leaving 18 bases between. For the CDR3, the DNA is TGTGCCAGCAGTGAACTGGGTGAGCAGGGGAGGTCACCCCTCCACTTT. Translation: CASSELGEQGRSPLHF.

The chain employs TRBV7-3 and TRBJ2-2; 9 bases map to TRBD1. With 5 bases clipped from V and 5 bases from J, the junction kept 3 bases outside the gene matches. Looked up from germline, CDR1 is SGHTA and CDR2 is FQGTGA. This CDR3 has 14 amino acids. The CDR3: CASSRTGETGELFF. CDR3 nucleotides: TGTGCCAGCAGCCGGACAGGGGAGACCGGGGAGCTGTTTTTT.

This clonotype was found many times. The chain employs TRBV6-2 or TRBV6-3 and TRBJ1-2; tentatively, D is TRBD1 (5 bases). V lost 2 bases and J lost 6, with 16 bases in between. The germline CDR1 and CDR2 sequences are MNHEY and SVGEGT. This CDR3 contains 15 residues. For the CDR3, the DNA is TGTGCCAGCAGTTACGGGGACTCGGGGAGCCATGGCTACACCTTC. It encodes CASSYGDSGSHGYTF.

At least ten counts were recorded for this clonotype. The J gene is TRBJ2-7, the V gene TRBV2; 9 nucleotides match TRBD2. This CDR3 has 14 amino acids. Germline values: CDR1 SNHLY, CDR2 FYNNEI. Trimming at V came to 3 bases and at J to 4 bases, leaving 4 bases not matched to a gene. The CDR3 coding sequence is TGTGCCAGCAGTGATTACGCGGGGGGGTACGAGCAGTACTTC. It yields the protein CASSDYAGGYEQYF.

This clonotype was counted ten times or more. The genes are TRBV6-1 and TRBJ2-7, with 7 nucleotides matching TRBD2. The germline CDR1 and CDR2 sequences are MNHNS and SASEGT. There are 17 residues in the CDR3. The trim removed 2 bases at V and 4 bases at J, leaving 14 bases unmatched. The CDR3 coding sequence is TGTGCCAGCAGTGAAACCTACGGGGGGACCCCATGGTACGAGCAGTACTTC. Its protein is CASSETYGGTPWYEQYF.

This clonotype appeared many times. The chain couples TRBV28 to TRBJ2-5; 7 bases agree with TRBD2. Trimming took 5 bases from V and 4 from J; bases not matched to a gene: 10. The CDR3 extends over 15 amino acids. Germline V gene lookup returns CDR1 MDHEN and CDR2 SYDVKM. This chain's CDR3 is CASSATWGGGETQYF. The CDR3 DNA reads as TGTGCCAGCAGTGCAACATGGGGCGGGGGAGAGACCCAGTACTTC.

The chain couples TRBV7-8 to TRBJ2-7; 9 bases align to TRBD1. V gave up 5 bases and J gave up 0 bases; unmatched junction bases: 14. The CDR3 spans 18 residues. Germline CDR1 reads SGHVS; CDR2 reads FQNEAQ. The CDR3 spells CASSLNRIGTGHSYEQYF. As DNA, the CDR3 is TGTGCCAGCAGCCTTAACCGCATTGGGACAGGGCACTCCTACGAGCAGTACTTC.

The V and J genes are TRBV2 and TRBJ2-2; 8 nucleotides agree with TRBD2. This CDR3 comprises 18 residues. CDR1 and CDR2 (germline): SNHLY, FYNNEI. The junction had 13 bases not matched to a gene; V was cut back by 6 bases and J by 1 base. CDR3 bases: TGTGCCAGCAGGAACGGGGGGGCCTTCCTCATGAACACCGGGGAGCTGTTTTTT. It translates to CASRNGGAFLMNTGELFF.

The chain combines TRBV7-9 with TRBJ2-6; possibly TRBD1 for D (5 bases). The length of the CDR3 is 15 residues. Germline V gene data show CDR1 as SEHNR and CDR2 as FQNEAQ (reference sequence). V was pared by 6 bases and J by 4 bases, with 13 bases between. CDR3 in amino acids: CASRPQGLGANVLTF. As DNA, the CDR3 is TGTGCCAGCAGACCCCAGGGTTTAGGGGCCAACGTCCTGACTTTC.

This clonotype occurred many times. V and J are TRBV4-1 and TRBJ2-5; D is unclear. The CDR3 runs to 15 residues. Germline CDR1 is MGHRA and CDR2 is YSYEKL. V lost 0 bases to trimming and J lost 7 bases, with 15 bases between them. The CDR3 nucleotides are TGCGCCAGCAGCCAAGAAAATGGTCTTCCAGGGACCCAGTACTTC. It codes for CASSQENGLPGTQYF.

Ten or more counts support this clonotype. This chain joins TRBV2 and TRBJ2-5; TRBD2 matches at 8 bases. V shed 1 base and J 1 base; nucleotides not matched to a gene: 8. CDR3 size: 17 residues. CDR1 SNHLY and CDR2 FYNNEI come from the germline V gene. The CDR3 protein is CASSEGWGLGGQETQYF. As DNA, the CDR3 is TGTGCCAGCAGTGAAGGGTGGGGACTAGGGGGCCAAGAGACCCAGTACTTC. The full variable domain, rest sourced from reference TRBV2 and TRBJ2-5, is EPEVTQTPSHQVTQMGQEVILRCVPISNHLYFYWYRQILGQKVEFLVSFYNNEISEKSEIFDDQFSVERPDGSNFTLKIRSTKLEDSAMYFCASSEGWGLGGQETQYFGPGTRLLVL.

The V call is TRBV11-3, the J call TRBJ2-5; 7 nucleotides match TRBD1. The germline V gene has CDR1 SGHNT and CDR2 YENEEA. The CDR3 extends over 15 amino acids. V lost 4 bases, J lost 3 bases, and 8 bases stayed unmatched. The CDR3 DNA reads TGTGCCAGCAGCTCCTCACAGGGGAAAGAAGAGACCCAGTACTTC. Protein: CASSSSQGKEETQYF. Together with reference TRBV11-3 and TRBJ2-5, the CDR3 gives the full variable domain: EAGVVQSPRYKIIEKKQPVAFWCNPISGHNTLYWYLQNLGQGPELLIRYENEEAVDDSQLPKDRFSAERLKGVDSTLKIQPAELGDSAVYLCASSSSQGKEETQYFGPGTRLLVL.

V is TRBV14 and J is TRBJ1-2, with 7 positions matching TRBD1. CDR1 and CDR2 (germline): SGHDN, FVKESK. The CDR3 spans 14 residues. V was clipped by 3 bases and J by 7 bases; unmatched bases: 8. The chain's CDR3 is CASSQTDRAVGYTF. Written as DNA, the CDR3 is TGTGCCAGCAGCCAGACTGACAGGGCGGTTGGCTACACCTTC.